A selection of T cell receptor beta chains follows, all from one sample in a study of T cells in Graves' hyperthyroidism and ophthalmopathy. Using its own MiXCR run on the multiplex PCR reads, TCRdb lists one record per CDR3 protein. The table records about 300,000 distinct CDR3 sequences, around a fifth of them present only once. The sequenced material came from blood. The receptors originated from a man aged 50-60 years with Graves' ophthalmopathy. Each CDR3 is given with its conserved first and last residue. D genes are given only for firm matches. The size entry is marked missing in some rows and otherwise reads once, few, many or a size class.

>TRBJ2-1|NA|TRBV30|NA
CAWSGLGAYNEQFF
TGTGCCTGGAGTGGACTAGGGGCCTACAATGAGCAGTTCTTC
>TRBJ2-3|TRBD1|TRBV24-1|once
CATSGQGTDTPYF
TGTGCCACCAGCGGACAGGGGACAGATACGCCGTATTTT
>TRBJ1-5|NA|TRBV19|NA
CASSMEKGPNQPQHF
TGTGCCAGTAGTATGGAAAAGGGACCGAATCAGCCCCAGCATTTT
>TRBJ1-2|NA|TRBV20-1|many
CSARGVHGYTF
TGCAGTGCTAGAGGGGTTCATGGCTACACCTTC
>TRBJ2-7|TRBD2|TRBV7-9|few
CASSLAGGGIYEQYF
TGTGCCAGCAGCTTAGCCGGCGGGGGGATCTACGAGCAGTACTTC
>TRBJ2-3|TRBD2|TRBV27|NA
CASSLGASGTATQYF
TGTGCCAGCAGTTTAGGAGCTAGCGGCACAGCTACGCAGTATTTT
>TRBJ2-1|TRBD1|TRBV19|few
CASIARGSSYNEQFF
TGTGCCAGTATAGCCAGGGGGAGCTCCTACAATGAGCAGTTCTTC
>TRBJ1-5|NA|TRBV28|many
CASSLGHHSNQPQHF
TGTGCCAGCAGCTTGGGACACCATAGCAATCAGCCCCAGCATTTT
>TRBJ1-1|NA|TRBV9|many
CASSVGSGVTEAFF
TGTGCCAGCAGCGTGGGTTCAGGGGTTACTGAAGCTTTCTTT
>TRBJ1-2|NA|TRBV20-1|few
CRAGGTIYGYTF
TGCAGAGCGGGGGGGACGATATATGGCTACACCTTC
>TRBJ2-1|NA|TRBV15|NA
CATSREEGNEQFF
TGTGCCACCAGCAGAGAGGAGGGCAATGAGCAGTTCTTC
>TRBJ2-7|TRBD1|TRBV5-1|few
CASSPGQGTLYEQYF
TGCGCCAGCAGCCCGGGACAGGGAACTCTCTACGAGCAGTACTTC
>TRBJ2-1|TRBD2|TRBV2|NA
CASRREGVSSYNEQFF
TGTGCCAGCCGGAGGGAGGGAGTGAGTTCCTACAATGAGCAGTTCTTC
>TRBJ2-4|TRBD1|TRBV5-6|NA
CASSPKGGTGVNIQYF
TGTGCCAGCAGCCCCAAGGGCGGAACAGGGGTGAACATTCAGTACTTC
>TRBJ2-1|NA|TRBV11-2|many
CASSSGVNEQFF
TGTGCCAGCAGCTCAGGGGTGAATGAGCAGTTCTTC
>TRBJ1-2|NA|TRBV30|many
CAWSVNLLYGYTF
TGTGCCTGGAGTGTAAACCTTCTCTATGGCTACACCTTC
>TRBJ2-3|TRBD1|TRBV5-1|few
CASSRETGAGNTQYF
TGCGCCAGCAGCAGGGAAACAGGGGCCGGGAATACGCAGTATTTT
>TRBJ1-1|TRBD1|TRBV9|NA
CASSPLTGPGTEAFF
TGTGCCAGCAGCCCCCTGACAGGGCCAGGCACTGAAGCTTTCTTT
>TRBJ1-5|TRBD1|TRBV30|many
CAGDRGGGQPQHF
TGTGCCGGGGACAGGGGGGGAGGTCAGCCCCAGCATTTT
>TRBJ2-7|TRBD1|TRBV20-1|NA
CSARKPGQSYEQYF
TGCAGTGCTAGAAAACCGGGACAGAGTTACGAGCAGTACTTC
>TRBJ2-1|NA|TRBV7-2|NA
CASIPKAGAGAYNEQFF
TGTGCCAGCATCCCAAAGGCTGGGGCAGGGGCCTACAATGAGCAGTTCTTC